Following are 7 T cell receptor beta chains from one sample sequenced in a study of cytomegalovirus exposure and HLA in healthy donors. The PCR had 60 Vbeta and 13 Jbeta primers. TCRdb's table, derived via immunoSEQ multiplex PCR, lists solely in-frame clones and lacks some. The table shows some 140,000 clones, with around 78% occurring only once. Input material: PBMCs. Source of these receptors: a female donor in good health and CMV-seropositive.

The genes are TRBV19 and TRBJ2-7, with TRBD1 identical over 10 bases. The germline gives CDR1 LNHDA, CDR2 SQIVND (reference sequence). CDR3 length equals 17 residues. V shed 6 bases, J shed 5 bases, and the junction held 16 bases outside the gene matches. CDR3 bases: TGTGCCAGTAGACTAAACCCCTGGACAGGGGGTCGCGACGAGCAGTACTTC. This translates into CASRLNPWTGGRDEQYF.

The chain employs TRBV6-1 and TRBJ2-7; 7 positions agree with TRBD1. V gave up 7 bases and J gave up 0 bases; unmatched junction bases: 9. The CDR3 loop spans 15 amino acids. CDR1 MNHNS and CDR2 SASEGT come from the germline V gene. This CDR3 is CASIRRTGSSYEQYF. For the CDR3, the DNA is TGTGCCAGCATTAGAAGGACAGGTAGCTCCTACGAGCAGTACTTC.

The chain links TRBV5-1 to TRBJ2-5; 10 bases fit TRBD1. CDR3 length: 16 residues. The germline gives CDR1 SGHRS, CDR2 YFSETQ. J lost 4 bases, V lost 4 bases, and 10 bases had no gene match. In DNA, the CDR3 is TGCGCCAGCAGCCAAGGGACAGGGGTTATTGGAGAGACCCAGTACTTC. It codes for CASSQGTGVIGETQYF. Looking up the rest from reference TRBV5-1 and TRBJ2-5 gives the full variable domain: KAGVTQTPRYLIKTRGQQVTLSCSPISGHRSVSWYQQTPGQGLQFLFEYFSETQRNKGNFPGRFSGRQFSNSRSEMNVSTLELGDSALYLCASSQGTGVIGETQYFGPGTRLLVL.

The chain combines TRBV6-6 with TRBJ1-5; D is undetermined. This CDR3 is built from 14 residues. Germline loops: CDR1 MNHNY, CDR2 SVGAGI (reference sequence). V lost 0 bases to trimming and J lost 0 bases, with 3 bases between them. The CDR3 sequence: CASSYSNSNQPQHF. CDR3 nucleotide sequence: TGTGCCAGCAGTTACTCTAATAGCAATCAGCCCCAGCATTTT.

V usage is TRBV11-2 and J usage is TRBJ2-5; no reliable D call. The CDR3 runs to 15 residues. Germline V lookup: CDR1 SGHAT, CDR2 FQNNGV. Trimming pared 4 bases from V and 0 bases from J, leaving 12 bases between. CDR3 in DNA: TGTGCCAGCAGCTCCCTATGGCAGGACCAAGAGACCCAGTACTTC. Protein product: CASSSLWQDQETQYF.

V is TRBV19 and J is TRBJ2-2, with TRBD2 identical over 9 bases. CDR3 length: 16 amino acids. Germline values: CDR1 LNHDA, CDR2 SQIVND (reference sequence). Losses at the gene ends were 7 bases for V and 6 bases for J; bases not matched to a gene: 12. The CDR3 sequence is CASIWREGPFAGELFF. The CDR3 DNA follows: TGTGCCAGTATTTGGCGGGAGGGCCCGTTTGCCGGGGAGCTGTTTTTT.

The chain combines TRBV6-5 with TRBJ2-5; 7 bases align to TRBD1. The CDR3 covers 12 residues. Trimming removed 5 bases from V and 3 bases from J; junction bases left unmatched: 0. The germline V gene encodes CDR1 MNHEY and CDR2 SVGAGI. The CDR3: CASSQGEETQYF. CDR3 DNA sequence: TGTGCCAGCAGTCAGGGGGAAGAGACCCAGTACTTC.